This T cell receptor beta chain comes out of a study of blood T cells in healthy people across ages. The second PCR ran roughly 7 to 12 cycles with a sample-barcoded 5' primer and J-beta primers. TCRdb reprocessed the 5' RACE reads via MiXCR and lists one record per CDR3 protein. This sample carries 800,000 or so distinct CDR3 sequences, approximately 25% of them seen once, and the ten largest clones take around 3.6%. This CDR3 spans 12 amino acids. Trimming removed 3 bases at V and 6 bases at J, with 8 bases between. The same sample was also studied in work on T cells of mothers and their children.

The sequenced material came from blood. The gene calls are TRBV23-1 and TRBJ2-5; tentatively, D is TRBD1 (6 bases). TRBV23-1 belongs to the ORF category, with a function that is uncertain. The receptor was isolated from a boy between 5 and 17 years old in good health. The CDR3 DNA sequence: TGCGCCAGCAGTCAGGGGGCAAAGACCCAGTACTTC. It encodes CASSQGAKTQYF.